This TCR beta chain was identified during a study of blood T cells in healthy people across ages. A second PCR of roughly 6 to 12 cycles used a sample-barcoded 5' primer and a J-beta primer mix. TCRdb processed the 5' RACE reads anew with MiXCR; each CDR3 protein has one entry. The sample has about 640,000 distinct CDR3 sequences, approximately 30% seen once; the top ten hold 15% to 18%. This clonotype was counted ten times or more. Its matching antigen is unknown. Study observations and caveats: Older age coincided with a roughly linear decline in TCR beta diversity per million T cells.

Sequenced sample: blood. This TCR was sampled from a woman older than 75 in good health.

CDR3 coding DNA: TGTGCCAGCAGCCAAGACCGGTCGCAGTATTTT. This gives the protein CASSQDRSQYF. J is TRBJ2-3 and V is TRBV9, with D unclear. V was trimmed by 4 bases and J by 10 bases, leaving 10 bases between them. This CDR3 has 11 residues. CDR1 is SGDLS and CDR2 is YYNGEE in the germline V gene.